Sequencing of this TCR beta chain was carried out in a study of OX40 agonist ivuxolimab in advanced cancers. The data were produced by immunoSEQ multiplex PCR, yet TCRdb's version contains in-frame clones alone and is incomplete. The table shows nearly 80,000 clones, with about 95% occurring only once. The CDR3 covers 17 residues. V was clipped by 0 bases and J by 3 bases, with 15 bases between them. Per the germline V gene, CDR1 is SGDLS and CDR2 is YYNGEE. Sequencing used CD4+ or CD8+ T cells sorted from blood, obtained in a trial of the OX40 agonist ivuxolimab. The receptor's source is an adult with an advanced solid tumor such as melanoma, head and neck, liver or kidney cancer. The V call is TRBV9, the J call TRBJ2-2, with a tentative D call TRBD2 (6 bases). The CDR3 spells CASSVAFPGEDTGELFF. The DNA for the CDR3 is TGTGCCAGCAGCGTAGCATTTCCCGGGGAGGACACCGGGGAGCTGTTTTTT.